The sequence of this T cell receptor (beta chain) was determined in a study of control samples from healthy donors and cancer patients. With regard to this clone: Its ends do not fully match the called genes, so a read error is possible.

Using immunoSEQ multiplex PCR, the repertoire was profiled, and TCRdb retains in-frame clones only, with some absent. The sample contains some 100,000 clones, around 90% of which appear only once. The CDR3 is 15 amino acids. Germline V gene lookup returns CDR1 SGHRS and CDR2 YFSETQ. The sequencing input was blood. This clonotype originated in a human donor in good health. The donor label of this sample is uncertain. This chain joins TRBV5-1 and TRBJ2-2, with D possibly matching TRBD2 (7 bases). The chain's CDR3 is CARSLEGGVTGELFF. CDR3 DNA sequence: TGCGCCCGCAGCTTGGAGGGGGGGGTCACCGGGGAGCTGTTTTTT.